The rows below give T cell receptor beta chains drawn from one sample of a study of blood T cell repertoires in COVID-19. Some clones are missing from TCRdb's copy, which holds only in-frame ones; the method was immunoSEQ multiplex PCR. Altogether around 260,000 clones are present, less than 90% being singletons, with the ten largest covering approximately 3.8%. The sample was peripheral blood. The receptors come from a man in his 60s who had recovered from COVID-19. CDR3s include the opening cysteine and the closing phenylalanine or tryptophan. The D gene is left open where the match is weak. A clone size is listed for some rows: how often the clone was seen (once, few, many), or a class if it is expanded.

v_call	clone_size	d_call	j_call	cdr3_aa	cdr3_nt
TRBV7-3	NA	NA	TRBJ2-1	CASRGTRAQPWNEQFF	TGTGCCAGCAGGGGGACTCGGGCTCAGCCCTGGAATGAGCAGTTCTTC
TRBV30	NA	TRBD1	TRBJ1-4	CAWNSPGTVNEKLFF	TGTGCCTGGAATTCCCCCGGGACAGTAAATGAAAAACTGTTTTTT
TRBV29-1	once	TRBD1	TRBJ2-7	CSVDRTGSYEQYF	TGCAGCGTTGATCGGACAGGCTCCTACGAGCAGTACTTC
TRBV9	NA	TRBD2	TRBJ2-3	CASSPYSGGTTDTQYF	TGTGCCAGCAGCCCTTATAGCGGGGGGACCACAGATACGCAGTATTTT
TRBV27	NA	TRBD1	TRBJ1-2	CASSFQYETGLHGYTF	TGTGCCAGCAGTTTTCAGTATGAGACAGGGTTGCATGGCTACACCTTC
TRBV2	NA	TRBD1	TRBJ2-7	CASGGTGHYEQYF	TGTGCCAGCGGAGGGACAGGGCACTACGAGCAGTACTTC
TRBV5-6	few	NA	TRBJ1-1	CASSLLDTEAFF	TGTGCCAGCAGCTTGCTTGACACTGAAGCTTTCTTT
TRBV21-1	NA	NA	TRBJ2-7	CASSKAAEPGKYEQYF	TGTGCCAGCAGCAAAGCCGCGGAGCCGGGGAAGTACGAGCAGTACTTC
TRBV6-1	NA	TRBD2	TRBJ2-7	CASSEALQRGSSEQYF	TGTGCCAGCAGTGAAGCGCTGCAGCGGGGGAGCTCCGAGCAGTACTTC
TRBV4-2	NA	TRBD2	TRBJ2-7	CASRSLAGGSYEQYF	TGTGCCAGCAGGTCACTAGCGGGGGGTTCCTACGAGCAGTACTTC
TRBV4-2	NA	TRBD2	TRBJ2-3	CASSLRGLAGGETDTQYF	TGTGCCAGCAGCCTTCGAGGACTAGCGGGGGGGGAGACAGATACGCAGTATTTT
TRBV25-1	few	NA	TRBJ1-1	CASIGNTEAFF	TGTGCCAGCATCGGGAACACTGAAGCTTTCTTT
TRBV13	NA	NA	TRBJ2-3	CASSLGTDWRGTADTQYF	TGTGCCAGCAGCTTAGGCACGGATTGGAGGGGTACAGCAGATACGCAGTATTTT
TRBV10-3	NA	NA	TRBJ2-2	CAISGGRELFF	TGTGCCATCAGTGGGGGCAGGGAGCTGTTTTTT
TRBV5-1	NA	NA	TRBJ1-2	CASSRGEERRYGYTF	TGCGCCAGCAGCCGGGGGGAGGAGAGGCGATATGGCTACACCTTC
TRBV10-2	NA	NA	TRBJ2-7	CASTVHYEQYF	TGCGCCAGCACGGTCCACTACGAGCAGTACTTC
TRBV7-3	NA	NA	TRBJ2-3	CASSIAGPGGADTQYF	TGTGCCAGCAGCATCGCGGGACCGGGTGGGGCAGATACGCAGTATTTT
TRBV11-2	NA	TRBD1	TRBJ1-1	CASSLSRGPWNTEAFF	TGTGCCAGCAGCTTGTCAAGGGGGCCTTGGAACACTGAAGCTTTCTTT
TRBV7-9	once	NA	TRBJ1-1	CASSLVGVGAFF	TGTGCCAGCAGCTTAGTAGGGGTGGGCGCTTTCTTT
TRBV5-6	NA	TRBD1	TRBJ1-2	CASSLTLRDRVVYTF	TGTGCCAGCAGCTTGACGTTGCGGGACAGGGTTGTATACACCTTC
TRBV9	NA	NA	TRBJ1-5	CASSVDSYSNQPQHF	TGTGCCAGCAGCGTTGACAGTTATAGCAATCAGCCCCAGCATTTT
TRBV19	NA	NA	TRBJ1-1	CASSIGLGVNTEAFF	TGTGCCAGTAGTATAGGACTAGGGGTAAACACTGAAGCTTTCTTT
TRBV19	NA	TRBD1	TRBJ2-7	CASSSHRTGFSYEQYF	TGTGCCAGTAGTAGTCATCGGACAGGGTTTTCCTACGAGCAGTACTTC
TRBV19	NA	NA	TRBJ1-2	CASSISLRGYTF	TGTGCCAGTAGTATTTCTCTTCGGGGCTACACCTTC
TRBV9	NA	TRBD1	TRBJ1-3	CASSVGRGQAGNTIYF	TGTGCCAGCAGCGTCGGCAGGGGGCAGGCTGGAAACACCATATATTTT
TRBV7-4	NA	NA	TRBJ1-5	CASSCVQGSQPQHF	TGTGCCAGCAGCTGTGTACAGGGCTCACAGCCCCAGCATTTT